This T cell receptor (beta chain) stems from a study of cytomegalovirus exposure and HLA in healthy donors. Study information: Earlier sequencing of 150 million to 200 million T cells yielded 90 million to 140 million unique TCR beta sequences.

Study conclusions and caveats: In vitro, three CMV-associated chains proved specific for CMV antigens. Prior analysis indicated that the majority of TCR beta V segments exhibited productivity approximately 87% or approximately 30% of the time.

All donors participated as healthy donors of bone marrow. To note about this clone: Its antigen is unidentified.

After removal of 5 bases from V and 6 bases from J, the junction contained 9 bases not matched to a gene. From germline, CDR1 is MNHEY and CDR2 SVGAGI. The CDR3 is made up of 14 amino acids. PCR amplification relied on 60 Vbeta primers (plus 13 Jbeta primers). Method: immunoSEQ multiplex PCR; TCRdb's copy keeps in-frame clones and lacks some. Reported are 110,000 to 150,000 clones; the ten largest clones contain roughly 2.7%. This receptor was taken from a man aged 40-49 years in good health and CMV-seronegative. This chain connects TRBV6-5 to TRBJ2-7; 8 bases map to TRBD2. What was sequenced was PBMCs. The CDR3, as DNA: TGTGCCAGCAGTGCCGGGACTAGAAGGGGCGAGCAGTACTTC. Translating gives CASSAGTRRGEQYF.